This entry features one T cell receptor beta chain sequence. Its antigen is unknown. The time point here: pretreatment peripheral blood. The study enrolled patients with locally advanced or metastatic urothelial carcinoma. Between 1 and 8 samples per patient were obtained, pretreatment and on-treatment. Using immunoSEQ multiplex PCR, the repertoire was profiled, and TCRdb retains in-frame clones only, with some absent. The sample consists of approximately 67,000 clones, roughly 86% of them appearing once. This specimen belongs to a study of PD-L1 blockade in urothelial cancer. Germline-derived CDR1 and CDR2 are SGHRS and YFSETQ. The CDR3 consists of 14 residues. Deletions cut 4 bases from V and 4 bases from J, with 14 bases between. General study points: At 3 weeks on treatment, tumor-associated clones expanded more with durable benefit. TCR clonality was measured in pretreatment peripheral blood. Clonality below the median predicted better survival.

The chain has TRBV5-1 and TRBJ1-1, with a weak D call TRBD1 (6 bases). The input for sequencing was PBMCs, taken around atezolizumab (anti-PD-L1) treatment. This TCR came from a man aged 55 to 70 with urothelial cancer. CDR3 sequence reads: CASSPSGGGTEAFF. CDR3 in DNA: TGCGCCAGCAGCCCCAGTGGGGGCGGCACTGAAGCTTTCTTT.